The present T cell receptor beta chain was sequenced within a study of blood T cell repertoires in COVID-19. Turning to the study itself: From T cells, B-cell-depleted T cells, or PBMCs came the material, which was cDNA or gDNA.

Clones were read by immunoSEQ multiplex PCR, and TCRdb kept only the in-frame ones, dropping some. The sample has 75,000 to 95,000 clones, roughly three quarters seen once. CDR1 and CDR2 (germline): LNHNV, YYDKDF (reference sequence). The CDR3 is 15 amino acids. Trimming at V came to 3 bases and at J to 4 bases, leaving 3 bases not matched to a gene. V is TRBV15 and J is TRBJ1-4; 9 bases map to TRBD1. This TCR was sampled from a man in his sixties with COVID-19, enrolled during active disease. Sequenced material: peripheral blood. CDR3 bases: TGTGCCACCAGCAGGCCGGACAGGGGTAATGAAAAACTGTTTTTT. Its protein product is CATSRPDRGNEKLFF.